The entry below describes one T cell receptor beta chain. The antigen is unknown. CD4+ cells were split into CD45RA+ naive and CD45RA-negative memory subsets. This sample was included in a study of shared clonotypes between healthy human individuals. Findings and limits, study-wide: It was the non-shared clonotypes that had lower generation probabilities than clonotypes shared by all four donors.

Clones were sequenced by immunoSEQ multiplex PCR, and TCRdb holds only the in-frame ones, with some missing. The profile shows over a million clones, less than 99% of them singletons. The V segment lost 6 bases and the J segment 1 base; nucleotides outside the gene matches: 14. The V gene's germline CDR1 is MNHEY and CDR2 SMNVEV (reference sequence). The CDR3 covers 19 residues. The sequence derives from a man aged 25 to 40 in good health. V is TRBV27 and J is TRBJ2-2; TRBD2 aligns across 10 bases. Sequenced material: naive CD4+ T cells sorted from blood. Stated subset: CD45RA+ positively selected. CDR3 DNA sequence: TGTGCCAGCAGGGGAATTTTAATAGCGGGAGGCATGAACACCGGGGAGCTGTTTTTT. This translates into CASRGILIAGGMNTGELFF.